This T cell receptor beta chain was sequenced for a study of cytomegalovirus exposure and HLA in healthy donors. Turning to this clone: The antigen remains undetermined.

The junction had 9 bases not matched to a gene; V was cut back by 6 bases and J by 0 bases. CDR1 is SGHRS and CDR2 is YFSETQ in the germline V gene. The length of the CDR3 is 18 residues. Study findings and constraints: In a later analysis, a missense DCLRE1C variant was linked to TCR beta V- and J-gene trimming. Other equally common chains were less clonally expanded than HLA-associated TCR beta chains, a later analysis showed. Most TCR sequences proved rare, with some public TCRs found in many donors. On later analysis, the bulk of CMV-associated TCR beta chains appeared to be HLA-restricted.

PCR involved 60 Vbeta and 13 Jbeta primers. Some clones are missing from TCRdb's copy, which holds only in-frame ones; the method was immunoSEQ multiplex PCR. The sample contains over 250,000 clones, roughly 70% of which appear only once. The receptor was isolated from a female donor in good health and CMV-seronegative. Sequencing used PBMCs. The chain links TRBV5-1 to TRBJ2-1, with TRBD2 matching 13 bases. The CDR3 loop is CASTPTSGRVSSYNEQFF. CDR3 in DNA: TGCGCCAGCACCCCCACTAGCGGGAGGGTGAGCTCCTACAATGAGCAGTTCTTC.